This entry features one TCR beta chain sequence. The specificity of this receptor is unknown. The sample holds no much larger clone one base away, and base qualities are not on file. This record comes from a study of blood T cell repertoires in COVID-19 (dated by TCRdb to 2018 to 2021). For the wider study: Collaborator samples came from the United States, Italy and Spain and covered acute and convalescent phases of COVID-19. The material from the prospective study consisted of cDNA or gDNA derived from T cells, B-cell-depleted T cells, or PBMCs. Deeply sampled blood TCRbeta repertoires from subjects exposed to, actively infected with, or recovered from COVID-19 were included in the dataset. The repertoires were released in a freely available public database meant as a resource for research on the immune response to SARS-CoV-2. The samples were drawn from two sources: the first 160 participants of the ongoing ImmuneRACE study, and 1,254 subjects contributed by 6 global collaborators. Nearly every sample came with metadata listing a de-identified subject ID, COVID-19 status, age in years and sex. HLA class I and class II types, where available, came from metadata supplied by the sample provider rather than from assay-based typing. What the work shows at the level of the full study, not this receptor alone: Clinical and demographic metadata were provided uncurated, with the amount varying by source and participant.

Participants in the prospective study were enrolled through a virtual design, were aged 18 to 89 years, and lived in fewer than 30 United States geographic areas. In the prospective study, participants were assigned to cohorts based on the clinical history participants reported in a screening survey and a study questionnaire. ImmuneRACE Cohort 3 recovered participants were defined by two consecutive negative NP/OP PCR tests, healthcare professional clearance, or symptom resolution. Each participant in the prospective study had whole blood, serum and a nasopharyngeal or oropharyngeal swab collected by mobile phlebotomists. Additional blood draws and questionnaires over an approximately 2-month period could optionally be provided by prospective study participants. Prospective study blood samples were shipped either frozen or at room temperature before DNA extraction. TCRbeta CDR3 regions were amplified from genomic DNA by means of the immunoSEQ Assay, a bias-controlled multiplex PCR. Per the source publication's procedure: Nucleated cell counts per sample were estimated from amplification of reference gene primers within the assay. Sequence reads were collapsed and filtered to measure the absolute abundance of every unique TCRbeta CDR3 rearrangement. For each sample, productive Simpson clonality was calculated as the square root of Simpson's diversity index across productive rearrangements. TCRdb retrieved this table from immuneACCESS and kept in-frame rearrangements only. Not all clones are present; in checked studies, unresolved V genes account for under half, and no reason is known for the remainder. From that table come the V and J calls and clone size; the DNA was used to work out D and trimming. The sample table shows around 280,000 clones, and around 90% are seen once. Over 6% of the sample belongs to the ten largest clones.

This receptor was taken from a woman aged 40 to 55 who had recovered from COVID-19. The sequenced sample consisted of PBMCs or T cells enriched from blood (not recorded which).

The sequenced DNA: TGTGCCAGCTCACCAAGCTCGACAGGGGTGCGTGGCACTGAAGCTTTCTTT. Translated, this gives CASSPSSTGVRGTEAFF. Recombination joined TRBV18 with TRBJ1-1; 8 bases in the middle match TRBD1. Here V drops 2 bases and J drops 4 bases, and the junction holds 12 bases not matched to any gene. Inclusive of the bounding cysteine and phenylalanine, the CDR3 is 17 residues long. Only CDR3 DNA is held: 51 bases, read in frame from base 1. In the germline V gene, CDR1 corresponds to KGHSH and CDR2 to LQKENI.